The 17 T cell receptor beta chains presented below share a single source sample, sequenced in a study of shared clonotypes between healthy human individuals. Using immunoSEQ multiplex PCR, the repertoire was profiled, and TCRdb retains in-frame clones only, with some absent. This table has 1,400,000 or so clones, approximately 98.5% appearing once. Sequencing input: naive CD4+ T cells sorted from blood. Subset of the sample: CD45RA+ positively selected. These receptors were taken from a man aged 25 to 40 in good health.

This sequence joins TRBV7-8 and TRBJ2-1; D might be TRBD2 (6 bases). The CDR3 loop spans 15 amino acids. Germline V gene data show CDR1 as SGHVS and CDR2 as FQNEAQ. Trimming left V 4 bases short and J 9 bases short, with 19 bases between. CDR3 DNA: TGTGCCAGCAGCTCGGGTCTAGCGTACTCCGGTGAGCAGTTCTTC. It encodes CASSSGLAYSGEQFF. Filled out from reference TRBV7-8 and TRBJ2-1, the complete variable domain reads GAGVSQSPRYKVAKRGQDVALRCDPISGHVSLFWYQQALGQGPEFLTYFQNEAQLDKSGLPSDRFFAERPEGSVSTLKIQRTQQEDSAVYLCASSSGLAYSGEQFFGPGTRLTVL.

The genes are TRBV7-9 and TRBJ1-4, with TRBD1 identical over 10 bases. CDR3 size: 16 residues. V trimming: 1 base; J trimming: 10 bases; junction bases outside the gene matches: 9. In germline, CDR1 is SEHNR, CDR2 FQNEAQ (reference sequence). The CDR3 region is CASSLEGRDRGIKLFF. The CDR3 bases are TGTGCCAGCAGCTTAGAAGGACGGGACAGGGGTATAAAACTGTTTTTT.

This chain connects TRBV18 to TRBJ2-3; the D gene could be TRBD1 or TRBD2 (5 bases each). The CDR3 is made up of 15 amino acids. Germline V gene data show CDR1 as KGHSH and CDR2 as LQKENI. Between the trimmed V and J ends, which lost 7 bases and 0 bases, there was a span of 14 bases. DNA for the CDR3: TGTGCCAGCTACAAACAGGAGGTTAGCACAGATACGCAGTATTTT. This codes for CASYKQEVSTDTQYF.

The chain carries TRBV18 and TRBJ2-6; D gene unclear. The germline V and J ends were trimmed by 0 bases and 0 bases, with 6 bases remaining between them. The length of the CDR3 is 16 residues. The germline V gene encodes CDR1 KGHSH and CDR2 LQKENI. The CDR3 here is CASSPPAVSGANVLTF. CDR3 sequence (DNA): TGTGCCAGCTCACCACCCGCAGTCTCTGGGGCCAACGTCCTGACTTTC. Full variable domain (remainder filled in from reference TRBV18 and TRBJ2-6): NAGVMQNPRHLVRRRGQEARLRCSPMKGHSHVYWYRQLPEEGLKFMVYLQKENIIDESGMPKERFSAEFPKEGPSILRIQQVVRGDSAAYFCASSPPAVSGANVLTFGAGSRLTVL.

V and J are TRBV5-1 and TRBJ2-3, with 7 bases matching TRBD2. The CDR3 loop spans 15 amino acids. Germline-derived CDR1 and CDR2 are SGHRS and YFSETQ. V lost 4 bases and J lost 1; bases outside the gene matches: 6. CDR3 loop: CASSPRGVRTDTQYF. The CDR3 bases are TGCGCCAGCAGCCCCCGGGGGGTACGCACAGATACGCAGTATTTT. Full variable domain (rest looked up from reference TRBV5-1 and TRBJ2-3): KAGVTQTPRYLIKTRGQQVTLSCSPISGHRSVSWYQQTPGQGLQFLFEYFSETQRNKGNFPGRFSGRQFSNSRSEMNVSTLELGDSALYLCASSPRGVRTDTQYFGPGTRLTVL.

The V and J genes are TRBV2 and TRBJ2-5; 8 bases map to TRBD1. V gave up 5 bases and J gave up 2 bases; unmatched junction bases: 4. CDR1 is SNHLY and CDR2 is FYNNEI in the germline V gene. The CDR3 spans 14 residues. The CDR3 loop reads CASSPGQGQETQYF. For the CDR3, the DNA is TGTGCCAGCAGTCCCGGACAGGGACAAGAGACCCAGTACTTC.

This rearrangement joins TRBV12-5 to TRBJ2-1; D gene ambiguous. There are 15 residues in the CDR3. V was trimmed by 0 bases and J by 8 bases, leaving 14 bases between them. CDR1 LGHNT and CDR2 FRNRAP come from the germline V gene. In nucleotides, the CDR3 is TGTGCTAGTGGTTTGGTGAACGGAGTAGACGATGAGCAGTTCTTC. It translates to CASGLVNGVDDEQFF.

This chain's CDR3 is CASSLPPQNTYNEQFF. The DNA for the CDR3 is TGTGCCAGCTCCCTCCCCCCACAGAATACTTACAATGAGCAGTTCTTC. This chain joins TRBV18 and TRBJ2-1; D uncertain. Trimming pared 6 bases from V and 4 bases from J, leaving 19 bases between. Per the germline V gene, CDR1 is KGHSH and CDR2 is LQKENI. This CDR3 has 16 amino acids.

The genes are TRBV19 and TRBJ2-1, with TRBD2 identical over 9 bases. J lost 4 bases, V lost 9 bases, and 1 base had no gene match. From germline, CDR1 is LNHDA and CDR2 SQIVND (reference sequence). The CDR3 has 12 amino acids. The DNA of the CDR3 is TGTGCCAGCCTAGCGGGATACAATGAGCAGTTCTTC. As protein: CASLAGYNEQFF.

The CDR3 spells CASRHHRVRTEAFF. The CDR3 region has the DNA TGTGCCAGCAGGCACCACAGGGTTCGGACTGAAGCTTTCTTT. This rearrangement joins TRBV11-2 to TRBJ1-1, with D possibly matching TRBD1 (6 bases). This CDR3 has 14 residues. Looked up from germline, CDR1 is SGHAT and CDR2 is FQNNGV. The V end lost 6 bases, the J end lost 5 bases, and 16 bases lay between the germline ends.

In this sample, this clone turned up once. The chain recombines TRBV29-1 with TRBJ1-1, with D possibly matching TRBD1 (6 bases). V lost 7 bases and J 2 bases, leaving 8 bases between the germline ends. The germline V gene has CDR1 SQVTM and CDR2 ANQGSEA. This CDR3 comprises 11 residues. CDR3 bases: TGCAGCGCCAGGGGCAACACTGAAGCTTTCTTT. It specifies CSARGNTEAFF.

The chain has TRBV4-1 and TRBJ2-2; D may match TRBD1 or TRBD2 (5 bases each). The germline gives CDR1 MGHRA, CDR2 YSYEKL. CDR3 length equals 14 residues. Trimming removed 1 base at V and 7 bases at J, with 10 bases between. CDR3 coding DNA: TGCGCCAGCAGCCAAGTTTTGGGGGTCGGGGAGCTGTTTTTT. This sequence encodes CASSQVLGVGELFF.

V and J are TRBV14 and TRBJ2-7; D may correspond to TRBD1 or TRBD2 (5 bases each). Trimming took off 0 bases at V and 4 bases at J, with 10 bases between the two ends. The CDR3 spans 14 residues. Germline CDR1 SGHDN, CDR2 FVKESK. The CDR3 DNA follows: TGTGCCAGCAGCCAAGAGGGGCTAGCTTACGAGCAGTACTTC. Translating it yields CASSQEGLAYEQYF.

The J gene is TRBJ2-7, the V gene TRBV28; D is possibly TRBD1 (5 bases). V was clipped by 2 bases and J by 3 bases, with 11 bases between them. This CDR3 spans 14 amino acids. From germline, CDR1 is MDHEN and CDR2 SYDVKM. The CDR3 sequence: CASSLTGVLYEQYF. The CDR3 DNA is TGTGCCAGCAGTTTAACAGGCGTTCTCTACGAGCAGTACTTC. Using reference TRBV28 and TRBJ2-7 for the parts outside the CDR3, the full variable domain is DVKVTQSSRYLVKRTGEKVFLECVQDMDHENMFWYRQDPGLGLRLIYFSYDVKMKEKGDIPEGYSVSREKKERFSLILESASTNQTSMYLCASSLTGVLYEQYFGPGTRLTVT.

This rearrangement joins TRBV6-1 to TRBJ2-6; D is uncertain. The length of the CDR3 is 17 residues. The germline CDR1 and CDR2 sequences are MNHNS and SASEGT. The V end was cut by 4 bases, the J end by 0 bases, with 13 bases between. The CDR3 DNA is TGTGCCAGCAGTGCATTCAGAAGAGGCTCTGGGGCCAACGTCCTGACTTTC. Translated: CASSAFRRGSGANVLTF.

The chain joins TRBV7-2 to TRBJ2-6, with D possibly TRBD2 on 6 matching bases. The CDR3 spans 18 residues. V lost 3 bases and J 0 bases, leaving 15 bases between the germline ends. CDR1 is SGHTA, CDR2 FQGNSA, per germline. Here the CDR3 reads CASSLNLGLLSGANVLTF. CDR3 DNA: TGTGCCAGCAGCTTGAACTTGGGACTCCTCTCTGGGGCCAACGTCCTGACTTTC.

The rearrangement uses TRBV4-2 and TRBJ2-3; no definite D call. V shed 5 bases and J shed 0 bases, with 6 bases lying between them. The CDR3 is 13 residues long. Germline CDR1 and CDR2: LGHNA and YNFKEQ. The CDR3 DNA is TGTGCCAGCAGCTACCCTAGCACAGATACGCAGTATTTT. Protein sequence: CASSYPSTDTQYF.